The next 9 T cell receptor beta chains were all read from a single sample in a study of identical twins. Each CDR3 protein is one row after TCRdb ran MiXCR on the 5' RACE reads. The sample consists of over 550,000 distinct CDR3 sequences, roughly 7.2% of them appearing once. These data were likewise used in another study, on yellow fever vaccine responses in identical twins.

The sequenced sample was PBMCs. All receptors come from a woman between 18 and 29 years old in good health.

CDR3 bases: TGTGCCAGCAGCTTAACGGGCCTACCCTCCTACGAGCAGTACTTC. This sequence encodes CASSLTGLPSYEQYF. V gene TRBV7-9 combines with J gene TRBJ2-7; no clear D. V shed 2 bases and J shed 0 bases, with 11 bases lying between them. The CDR3 has 15 residues. Germline CDR1 reads SEHNR; CDR2 reads FQNEAQ (reference sequence).

This clonotype was seen many times. The chain couples TRBV20-1 to TRBJ1-5; a possible D gene is TRBD1 (5 bases). The V end was cut by 1 base, the J end by 0 bases, with 10 bases between. The CDR3 is 15 residues long. Germline V gene lookup returns CDR1 DFQATT and CDR2 SNEGSKA (reference sequence). The CDR3: CSARVLGTSNQPQHF. For the CDR3, the DNA is TGCAGTGCTAGAGTTTTAGGGACTAGCAATCAGCCCCAGCATTTT.

The chain recombines TRBV11-3 with TRBJ2-3; D unclear. This CDR3 contains 16 residues. Trimming removed 1 base at V and 5 bases at J, with 16 bases between. Germline V gives CDR1 SGHNT, CDR2 YENEEA. The CDR3 loop reads CASSLGYRARVDTQYF. In DNA form, the CDR3 reads TGTGCCAGCAGCTTAGGTTACCGGGCCCGGGTAGATACGCAGTATTTT. Variable domain in full (rest from reference TRBV11-3 and TRBJ2-3): EAGVVQSPRYKIIEKKQPVAFWCNPISGHNTLYWYLQNLGQGPELLIRYENEEAVDDSQLPKDRFSAERLKGVDSTLKIQPAELGDSAVYLCASSLGYRARVDTQYFGPGTRLTVL.

The V gene is TRBV12-3 or TRBV12-4, the J gene TRBJ2-1; TRBD1 might be the D (5 bases). V was trimmed by 3 bases and J by 7 bases, leaving 10 bases between them. The CDR3 is 13 amino acids. The CDR3 loop reads CASSLTELNEQFF. CDR3 DNA sequence: TGTGCCAGCAGTTTGACAGAATTAAATGAGCAGTTCTTC.

This clonotype has ten or more counts. This rearrangement joins TRBV12-3 or TRBV12-4 to TRBJ2-3, with TRBD1 as a possible D gene (6 bases). Trimming stripped 5 bases from V and 0 bases from J, with 12 bases between. This CDR3 has 15 residues. This CDR3 reads CASSAGQLSTDTQYF. The CDR3, as DNA: TGTGCCAGCAGTGCTGGACAGTTAAGCACAGATACGCAGTATTTT.

The table lists this clonotype with a few counts. The chain recombines TRBV29-1 with TRBJ1-1; perhaps TRBD1 as D (5 bases). The length of the CDR3 is 13 residues. Germline loops: CDR1 SQVTM, CDR2 ANQGSEA. V was cut by 7 bases and J by 4 bases, with 16 bases left in between. The CDR3 here is CSASWGTITEAFF. The CDR3 DNA follows: TGCAGCGCTTCCTGGGGCACGATCACTGAAGCTTTCTTT.

This clonotype has a handful of counts. The chain links TRBV6-1 to TRBJ1-5; D is unclear. The CDR3 sequence is 14 residues long. Per germline, CDR1 MNHNS and CDR2 SASEGT. V was pared by 6 bases and J by 1 base, with 10 bases between. The chain's CDR3 is CASRTDGSNQPQHF. The CDR3 region has the DNA TGTGCCAGCAGAACGGACGGAAGCAATCAGCCCCAGCATTTT.

J is TRBJ2-1 and V is TRBV20-1; unclear D gene. The CDR3 extends over 15 amino acids. The ends were cut back, 0 bases at V and 2 bases at J, with 11 bases in the middle. Germline assignment: CDR1 DFQATT and CDR2 SNEGSKA (reference sequence). Here the CDR3 DNA reads TGCAGTGCTAGAGAGCTGGGGTTCCCCTACAATGAGCAGTTCTTC. It codes for CSARELGFPYNEQFF.

This chain joins TRBV29-1 and TRBJ2-7; D possibly corresponds to TRBD2 (6 bases). The V end lost 4 bases, the J end lost 2 bases, and 12 bases lay between the germline ends. Germline CDR1 and CDR2: SQVTM and ANQGSEA. CDR3 size: 13 residues. As DNA, the CDR3 is TGCAGCGTTGCGGGAGAGAGCCCCTACGAGCAGTACTTC. Translating it yields CSVAGESPYEQYF.